This passage covers 20 T cell receptor beta chains from one sample sequenced in a study of blood T cell repertoires in COVID-19. Produced via immunoSEQ multiplex PCR; TCRdb's table is partial and in-frame only. The data contain about 150,000 clones, around 80% of them singletons. Sequenced input: peripheral blood. The receptors come from a human donor with acute or convalescent COVID-19. The donor label of this sample is uncertain.

The chain has TRBV10-3 and TRBJ1-6, with 8 bases that match TRBD1. V trimming: 2 bases; J trimming: 6 bases; junction bases outside the gene matches: 3. Germline values: CDR1 ENHRY, CDR2 SYGVKD. This CDR3 is 15 amino acids long. Written as DNA, the CDR3 is TGTGCCATCAGTGAGACAGGGGGAGGTAATTCACCCCTCCACTTT. Translating gives CAISETGGGNSPLHF.

This clone was recorded a few times. The V and J genes are TRBV25-1 and TRBJ1-6; a possible D gene is TRBD1 (6 bases). The V and J ends lost 1 base and 5 bases respectively, with 15 bases between them. Germline CDR1 reads MGHDK; CDR2 reads SYGVNS. CDR3 size: 17 residues. This CDR3 reads CASSEWAGRGNNSPLHF. The CDR3 nucleotides read TGTGCCAGCAGTGAATGGGCGGGTAGGGGGAATAATTCACCCCTCCACTTT.

V and J are TRBV12-3 or TRBV12-4 and TRBJ1-2, with D unresolved. V shed 10 bases and J shed 5 bases, with 11 bases lying between them. This CDR3 spans 11 amino acids. CDR3 residues: CATDNRYGYTF. CDR3 coding DNA: TGTGCCACAGACAACCGGTATGGCTACACCTTC.

This chain uses TRBV15 with TRBJ2-3; 8 nucleotides agree with TRBD2. Per germline, CDR1 LNHNV and CDR2 YYDKDF (reference sequence). This CDR3 is built from 18 residues. V was clipped by 0 bases and J by 0 bases; unmatched bases: 8. The CDR3 DNA is TGTGCCACCAGCAGAGATCGGAAGGCTAGCGGGAGCACAGATACGCAGTATTTT. This translates into CATSRDRKASGSTDTQYF. The full variable domain, completed using reference TRBV15 and TRBJ2-3, is DAMVIQNPRYQVTQFGKPVTLSCSQTLNHNVMYWYQQKSSQAPKLLFHYYDKDFNNEADTPDNFQSRRPNTSFCFLDIRSPGLGDTAMYLCATSRDRKASGSTDTQYFGPGTRLTVL.

The chain combines TRBV10-3 with TRBJ1-1; D gene uncertain. V was shortened by 2 bases and J by 1 base, with 5 bases between the two germline ends. Looked up from germline, CDR1 is ENHRY and CDR2 is SYGVKD. The CDR3 is 13 amino acids. CDR3 sequence: CAISEQANTEAFF. The CDR3 DNA reads TGTGCCATCAGTGAGCAGGCGAACACTGAAGCTTTCTTT.

CDR3 loop: CASSSQAYNEQFF. CDR3 coding DNA: TGTGCCAGCAGTTCGCAGGCTTACAATGAGCAGTTCTTC. The genes are TRBV12-3 or TRBV12-4 and TRBJ2-1, with D uncertain. The V end was cut by 4 bases, the J end by 4 bases, with 8 bases between. The CDR3 runs to 13 residues.

The gene calls are TRBV5-1 and TRBJ1-1; D gene unclear. V was trimmed by 5 bases and J by 1 base, leaving 21 bases between them. The CDR3 extends over 17 amino acids. Per the germline V gene, CDR1 is SGHRS and CDR2 is YFSETQ. CDR3 bases: TGCGCCAGCAGTTCTAAAGGCGGATCTGGGTCGAACACTGAAGCTTTCTTT. Its translation: CASSSKGGSGSNTEAFF.

The V and J genes are TRBV7-8 and TRBJ1-2; 7 nucleotides line up with TRBD1. V was pared by 5 bases and J by 0 bases, with 18 bases of the junction left unmatched. This CDR3 has 19 amino acids. Germline values: CDR1 SGHVS, CDR2 FQNEAQ. The CDR3 DNA reads as TGTGCCAGCAGCGCCGGAGGGGGCTCACAGAGACTAGCTAACTATGGCTACACCTTC. Protein sequence: CASSAGGGSQRLANYGYTF.

This chain uses TRBV5-1 with TRBJ1-2; D unclear. CDR3 length: 13 amino acids. Trimming pared 2 bases from V and 6 bases from J, leaving 11 bases between. Germline V CDR1 and CDR2: SGHRS, YFSETQ. The CDR3 sequence is CASSFRRRDGYTF. The CDR3 DNA reads as TGCGCCAGCAGCTTCCGTAGGAGAGATGGCTACACCTTC.

V and J are TRBV7-3 and TRBJ1-6, with D possibly TRBD1 on 6 matching bases. Germline CDR1 SGHTA, CDR2 FQGTGA. The CDR3 loop spans 13 amino acids. Trimming removed 4 bases at V and 8 bases at J, with 9 bases between. The CDR3 loop reads CASSSDRYSPLHF. The CDR3 DNA follows: TGTGCCAGCAGCTCGGACAGATATTCACCCCTCCACTTT.

The rearrangement joins TRBV5-4 to TRBJ1-2; possibly TRBD1 for D (5 bases). Germline values: CDR1 SGHNT, CDR2 YYREEE (reference sequence). The CDR3 length is 13 residues. V lost 1 base and J 8 bases, leaving 12 bases between the germline ends. CDR3 loop: CASSLPRERGYTF. CDR3 DNA sequence: TGTGCCAGCAGCTTGCCCAGGGAACGAGGCTACACCTTC.

This chain uses TRBV19 with TRBJ1-2, with a possible D match to TRBD1 (5 bases). Trimming removed 2 bases at V and 7 bases at J, with 11 bases between. This CDR3 contains 13 residues. CDR1 and CDR2 from the germline V gene are LNHDA and SQIVND (reference sequence). DNA of the CDR3: TGTGCCAGTAGTATAAGGGGAGGAGGTGGCTACACCTTC. It encodes CASSIRGGGGYTF.

The chain joins TRBV5-4 to TRBJ1-1, with D hard to call. The V gene's germline CDR1 is SGHNT and CDR2 YYREEE (reference sequence). Deletions cut 0 bases from V and 5 bases from J, with 17 bases between. The CDR3 length is 16 residues. The CDR3: CASSLAGFEGGTEAFF. The CDR3 coding sequence is TGTGCCAGCAGCTTGGCCGGGTTCGAGGGTGGGACTGAAGCTTTCTTT.

The CDR3 region is CASSMGTAYGYTF. As DNA, the CDR3 is TGTGCCAGTAGTATGGGGACAGCCTATGGCTACACCTTC. This chain links TRBV19 with TRBJ1-2; 7 bases are shared with TRBD1. The V segment lost 3 bases and the J segment 4 bases; nucleotides outside the gene matches: 2. The CDR3 covers 13 residues. CDR1 and CDR2 (germline): LNHDA, SQIVND (reference sequence).

The V and J genes are TRBV30 and TRBJ1-1, with a weak D call TRBD1 (5 bases). The CDR3 extends over 12 amino acids. V gave up 7 bases and J gave up 3 bases, with 12 bases separating them. Looked up from germline, CDR1 is GTSNPN and CDR2 is SVGIG (reference sequence). The CDR3 loop reads CALGVRYTEAFF. Here the CDR3 DNA reads TGTGCCTTAGGGGTTAGGTACACTGAAGCTTTCTTT.

The rearrangement links TRBV2 to TRBJ1-4; 7 bases match TRBD1. The germline CDR1 and CDR2 sequences are SNHLY and FYNNEI. The trim removed 3 bases at V and 8 bases at J, leaving 9 bases unmatched. This CDR3 is built from 15 residues. CDR3 DNA sequence: TGTGCCAGCAGTGATTTTCAGGGGGTAGAAGAAAAACTGTTTTTT. This codes for CASSDFQGVEEKLFF.

The gene calls are TRBV29-1 and TRBJ1-2; 8 bases map to TRBD1. The CDR3 totals 12 residues. The V segment lost 4 bases and the J segment 4 bases; nucleotides outside the gene matches: 2. Per the germline V gene, CDR1 is SQVTM and CDR2 is ANQGSEA. In DNA form, the CDR3 reads TGCAGCGTTGCCAGGGGGCTCTATGGCTACACCTTC. This encodes CSVARGLYGYTF.

CDR3 region: CASSPSDGRLGYTF. The CDR3 bases are TGTGCCAGCTCACCATCCGACGGCCGACTGGGCTACACCTTC. The chain carries TRBV18 and TRBJ1-2, with unresolved D. This CDR3 has 14 amino acids. Germline CDR1 KGHSH, CDR2 LQKENI. Between the trimmed V and J ends, which lost 2 bases and 8 bases, there was a span of 15 bases. Using reference TRBV18 and TRBJ1-2 for the parts outside the CDR3, the full variable domain is NAGVMQNPRHLVRRRGQEARLRCSPMKGHSHVYWYRQLPEEGLKFMVYLQKENIIDESGMPKERFSAEFPKEGPSILRIQQVVRGDSAAYFCASSPSDGRLGYTFGSGTRLTVV.

The V call is TRBV3-1 (or the pseudogene TRBV3-2), the J call TRBJ2-7, with 7 bases fitting TRBD1. This CDR3 comprises 16 residues. Germline values: CDR1 LGHDT, CDR2 YNNKEL (reference sequence). The junction had 11 bases not matched to a gene; V was cut back by 4 bases and J by 2 bases. CDR3 sequence: CASSRPGQPIAYEQYF. CDR3 coding DNA: TGTGCCAGCAGCCGCCCGGGACAGCCAATCGCCTACGAGCAGTACTTC.

The rearrangement links TRBV6-6 to TRBJ1-6, with a possible D match to TRBD1 (5 bases). CDR3 size: 15 residues. V was clipped by 6 bases and J by 7 bases, with 16 bases between them. The germline V gene has CDR1 MNHNY and CDR2 SVGAGI (reference sequence). The CDR3 protein is CASSPWGGDNSPLHF. CDR3 nucleotides: TGTGCCAGCAGCCCCTGGGGCGGGGACAATTCACCCCTCCACTTT.